This TCR beta chain was found in a study of cytomegalovirus exposure and HLA in healthy donors. CDR3 length: 15 amino acids. J lost 7 bases, V lost 5 bases, and 10 bases had no gene match. The germline V gene has CDR1 LGHNA and CDR2 YSLEER. PCR was performed using 60 Vbeta and 13 Jbeta primers. Sequenced by immunoSEQ multiplex PCR; TCRdb stores in-frame clones only, minus some. The sample includes 150,000 to 200,000 clones, around four fifths of them seen just once. The sequenced sample was PBMCs. The source is a female donor in good health and CMV-seronegative. The chain has TRBV4-3 and TRBJ2-1, with 8 bases that match TRBD2. The CDR3 DNA is TGCGCCAGCAGCTATAGCGGGGTGGAGGGGAATGAGCAGTTCTTC. Its translation: CASSYSGVEGNEQFF.